The T cell receptor (beta chain) described here comes from a study of CD8 T cells in Susac syndrome. This clonotype has a single count. With random hexamers, reverse transcription was performed on about 0.5 to 1 ug of RNA. TCRdb fed the immunoSEQ multiplex PCR reads into MiXCR, producing one record per CDR3 protein. The data contain roughly 170,000 distinct CDR3 sequences, approximately 93% of them singletons. The V gene lost 2 bases and the J gene lost 3 bases, with 12 bases spanning the gap. The CDR3 runs 15 residues. The germline CDR1 and CDR2 sequences are SGHRS and YFSETQ. The sequence derives from a human donor with multiple sclerosis. V and J are TRBV5-1 and TRBJ1-5; a possible D gene is TRBD1 (6 bases). Sequenced input: CD4+ T cells from PBMCs. CDR3 DNA: TGCGCCAGCAGCTTTGACGGGGGCTACAATCAGCCCCAGCATTTT. Residues: CASSFDGGYNQPQHF.